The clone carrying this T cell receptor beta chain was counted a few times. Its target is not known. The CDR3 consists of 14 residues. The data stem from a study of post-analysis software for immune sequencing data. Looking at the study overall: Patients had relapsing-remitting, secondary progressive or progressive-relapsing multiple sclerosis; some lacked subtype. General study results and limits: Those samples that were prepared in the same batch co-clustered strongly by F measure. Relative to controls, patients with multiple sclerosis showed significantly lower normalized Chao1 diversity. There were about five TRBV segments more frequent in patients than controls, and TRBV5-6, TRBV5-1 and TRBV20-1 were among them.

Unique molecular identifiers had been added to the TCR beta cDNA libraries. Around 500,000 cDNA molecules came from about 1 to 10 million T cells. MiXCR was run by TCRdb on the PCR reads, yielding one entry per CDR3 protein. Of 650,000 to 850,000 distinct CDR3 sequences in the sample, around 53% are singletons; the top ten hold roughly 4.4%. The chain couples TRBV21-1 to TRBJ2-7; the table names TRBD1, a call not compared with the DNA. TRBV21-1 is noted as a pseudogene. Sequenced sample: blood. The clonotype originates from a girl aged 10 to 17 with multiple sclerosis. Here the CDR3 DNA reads TGTGCCAGCAGCCTAAGGGACAGGGGATGCGAGCAGTACTTC. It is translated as CASSLRDRGCEQYF.